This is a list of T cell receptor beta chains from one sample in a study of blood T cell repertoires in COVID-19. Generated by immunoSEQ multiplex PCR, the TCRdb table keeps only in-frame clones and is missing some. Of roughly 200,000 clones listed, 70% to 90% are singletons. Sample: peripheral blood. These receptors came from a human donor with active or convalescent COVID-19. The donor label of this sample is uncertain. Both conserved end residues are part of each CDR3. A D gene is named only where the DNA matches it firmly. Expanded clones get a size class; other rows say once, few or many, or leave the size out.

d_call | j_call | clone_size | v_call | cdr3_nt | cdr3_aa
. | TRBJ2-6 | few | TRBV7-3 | TGTGCCAGCAGCCTTGGCCTCTCTGGGGCCAACGTCCTGACTTTC | CASSLGLSGANVLTF
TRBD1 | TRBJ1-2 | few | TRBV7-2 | TGTGCCAGCAGCTTAGATGGGACAGGGATTACCAACTATGGCTACACCTTC | CASSLDGTGITNYGYTF
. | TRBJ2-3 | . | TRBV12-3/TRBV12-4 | TGTGCCAGCAGTAGAAATCGGTGGGATACGCAGTATTTT | CASSRNRWDTQYF
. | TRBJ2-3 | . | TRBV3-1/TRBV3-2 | TGTGCCAGCAGCCGGACTACCACAGATACGCAGTATTTT | CASSRTTTDTQYF
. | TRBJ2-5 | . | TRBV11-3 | TGTGCCAGCAGCCTAATGGCAGGGGTACGCGAGACCCAGTACTTC | CASSLMAGVRETQYF
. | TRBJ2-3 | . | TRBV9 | TGTGCCAGCAGCGTATCGCGGGCAGATACGCAGTATTTT | CASSVSRADTQYF
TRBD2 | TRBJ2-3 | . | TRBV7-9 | TGTGCCAGCAGCTTCCCGGTAGCGGGAGCTTTAGATACGCAGTATTTT | CASSFPVAGALDTQYF
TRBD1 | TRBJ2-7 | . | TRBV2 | TGTGCCAGCAGCTGGACAGGTCTCTCCTACGAGCAGTACTTC | CASSWTGLSYEQYF
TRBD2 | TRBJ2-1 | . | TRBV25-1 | TGTGCCAGCAGTGAGCACGTAGCGGGAGTCGCCTACAATGAGCAGTTCTTC | CASSEHVAGVAYNEQFF
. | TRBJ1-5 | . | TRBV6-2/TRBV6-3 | TGTGCCAGCAGTATACAGGGACCCGCTAATCAGCCCCAGCATTTT | CASSIQGPANQPQHF
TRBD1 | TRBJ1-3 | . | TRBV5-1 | TGCGCCAGCAGCGGCGGACAGGGTTTCCCTGGAAACACCATATATTTT | CASSGGQGFPGNTIYF
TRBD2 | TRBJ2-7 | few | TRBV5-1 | TGCGCCAGCAGCCTATTCCAGACTAGCGGGGGGTCCGACGAGCAGTACTTC | CASSLFQTSGGSDEQYF
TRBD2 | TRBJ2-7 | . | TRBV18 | TGTGCCAGCTCACCCGGGGGGAGCGACGCCGGATACTTC | CASSPGGSDAGYF
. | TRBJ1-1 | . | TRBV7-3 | TGTGCCAGCAGCCCCGGGGGGGCCAACACTGAAGCTTTCTTT | CASSPGGANTEAFF
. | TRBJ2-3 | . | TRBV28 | TGTGCCAGCAGTTTATATGCGTCTAGCACAGATACGCAGTATTTT | CASSLYASSTDTQYF
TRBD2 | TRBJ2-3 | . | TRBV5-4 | TGTGCCAGCAGCCTGCAGCGGGAGGGCACAGATACGCAGTATTTT | CASSLQREGTDTQYF
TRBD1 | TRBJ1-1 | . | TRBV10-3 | TGTGCCATCAGCGCCGGGACAGGGAAATCCAAAGCTTTCTTT | CAISAGTGKSKAFF
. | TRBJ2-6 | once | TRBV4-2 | TGTGCCAGCAGCCAAGGAACAGGGAGGGTTGGGGCCTCTGGGGCCAACGTCCTGACTTTC | CASSQGTGRVGASGANVLTF
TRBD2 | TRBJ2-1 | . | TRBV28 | TGTGCCAGCAGTCTCTACACGGGGGGGACCTACAATGAGCAGTTCTTC | CASSLYTGGTYNEQFF
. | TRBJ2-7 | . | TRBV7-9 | TGTGCCAGCAGCTTAGGGCCGCCCACCTACGAGCAGTACTTC | CASSLGPPTYEQYF
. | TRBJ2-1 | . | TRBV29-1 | TGCAGCCACGGGGGTTGGCGAGACAATGAGCAGTTCTTC | CSHGGWRDNEQFF
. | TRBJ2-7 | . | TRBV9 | TGTGCCAGCAGCGTTGGAGGGACGGCCTACGAGCAGTACTTC | CASSVGGTAYEQYF
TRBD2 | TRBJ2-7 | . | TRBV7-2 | TGTGCCAGCAGCTTCCGGGGTAGTGGCGGGAGGGCCCGCTACGAGCAGTACTTC | CASSFRGSGGRARYEQYF
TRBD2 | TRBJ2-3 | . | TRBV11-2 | TGTGCCAGCAGGCTATTGACTAGCGGGGGCACAGATACGCAGTATTTT | CASRLLTSGGTDTQYF
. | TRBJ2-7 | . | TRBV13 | TGTGCCAGCAGCCTGACTATCCCCTACGAGCAGTACTTC | CASSLTIPYEQYF
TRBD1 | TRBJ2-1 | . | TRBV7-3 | TGTGCCAGCAGCTTAAGGAGACAGGGTTTCAATGAGCAGTTCTTC | CASSLRRQGFNEQFF
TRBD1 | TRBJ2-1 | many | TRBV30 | TGTGCCTGGAGTGGGGACAGTGGCTACAATGAGCAGTTCTTC | CAWSGDSGYNEQFF
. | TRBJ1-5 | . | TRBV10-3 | TGTGCCATCAGTGAGGGCGGGCCCAGCAATCAGCCCCAGCATTTT | CAISEGGPSNQPQHF
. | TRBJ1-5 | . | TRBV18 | TGTGCCAGCTCACCGATCGCGGATAGCAATCAGCCCCAGCATTTT | CASSPIADSNQPQHF
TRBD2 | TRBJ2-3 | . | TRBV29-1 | TGCAGCGGAACCGGGACTAGCGGGGGGGCGGAGACGCAGTATTTT | CSGTGTSGGAETQYF
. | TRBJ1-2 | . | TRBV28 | TGTGCCAGCACCCCCGGAGGCGGCTACACCTTC | CASTPGGGYTF
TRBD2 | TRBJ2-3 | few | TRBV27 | TGTGCCAGCAGATGGCTAGCGGGGGGAGGGGATACGCAGTATTTT | CASRWLAGGGDTQYF
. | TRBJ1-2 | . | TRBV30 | TGTGCCTGGAGTTTCGGAGCTAACTATGGCTACACCTTC | CAWSFGANYGYTF
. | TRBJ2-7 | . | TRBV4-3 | TGCGCCAGCAGCCAAGGGCCAGGGGGGTCCTACGAGCAGTACTTC | CASSQGPGGSYEQYF
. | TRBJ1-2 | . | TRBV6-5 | TGTGCCAGCAACGTAATAGAACGCGACTATGGCTACACCTTC | CASNVIERDYGYTF
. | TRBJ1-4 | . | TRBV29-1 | TGCAGCGTTGCTTGGGAGTGGGAAAAACTGTTTTTT | CSVAWEWEKLFF
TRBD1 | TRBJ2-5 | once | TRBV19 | TGTGCCAGTACCGATACAGGGGTGGAGACCCAGTACTTC | CASTDTGVETQYF
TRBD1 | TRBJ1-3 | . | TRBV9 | TGTGCCAGCAGCTTCGGACAGGGCCCTCAGGCCATATATTTT | CASSFGQGPQAIYF
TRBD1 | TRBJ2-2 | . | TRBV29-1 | TGCAGCGTGCACCGGACAGGAACCACCGGGGAGCTGTTTTTT | CSVHRTGTTGELFF
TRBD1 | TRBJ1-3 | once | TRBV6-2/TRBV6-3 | TGTGCCAGCAGCCGGGACAGAGCAAACACCATATATTTT | CASSRDRANTIYF
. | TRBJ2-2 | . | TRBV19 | TGTGCCAGTAGTAGCCAACAGGGCCGAGGCTACCGCGGGGAGCTGTTTTTT | CASSSQQGRGYRGELFF
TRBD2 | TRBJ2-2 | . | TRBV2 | TGTGCCAGCAGGAAGGCGGGAGCCGCCGGGGAGCTGTTTTTT | CASRKAGAAGELFF
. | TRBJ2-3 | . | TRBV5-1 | TGCGCCAGCAGTTCTGTGGGGAGATACACAGATACGCAGTATTTT | CASSSVGRYTDTQYF
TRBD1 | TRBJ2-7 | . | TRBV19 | TGTGCCAGTTCAATACCCCGGGACAGCCACTACGAGCAGTACTTC | CASSIPRDSHYEQYF
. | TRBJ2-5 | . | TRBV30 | TGTGCCTGGAGTGTACAAGAGGTGACCCAGTACTTC | CAWSVQEVTQYF
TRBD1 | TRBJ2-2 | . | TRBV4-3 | TGCGCCAGCAGCCAGACAGGGGGCACGGGGGAGCTGTTTTTT | CASSQTGGTGELFF
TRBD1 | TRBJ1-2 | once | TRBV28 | TGTGCCAGTACAGGGGGTCCCCGGGGCTACACCTTC | CASTGGPRGYTF
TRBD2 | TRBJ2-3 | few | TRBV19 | TGTGCCAGTAGTCCCCGGCGAGTCGAGCGGGGGAAGCAAACAGATACGCAGTATTTT | CASSPRRVERGKQTDTQYF
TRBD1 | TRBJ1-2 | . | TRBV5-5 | TGTGCCAGCAGCCTATACATCAAGGCAGGGGGCGATGGCTACACCTTC | CASSLYIKAGGDGYTF
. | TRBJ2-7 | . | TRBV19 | TGTGCCAGTAGTATTGGCGCGGGGATCTCCTACGAGCAGTACTTC | CASSIGAGISYEQYF
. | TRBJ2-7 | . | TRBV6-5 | TGTGCCAGCAGTTCTGAGGGTTTCGCCTACGAGCAGTACTTC | CASSSEGFAYEQYF